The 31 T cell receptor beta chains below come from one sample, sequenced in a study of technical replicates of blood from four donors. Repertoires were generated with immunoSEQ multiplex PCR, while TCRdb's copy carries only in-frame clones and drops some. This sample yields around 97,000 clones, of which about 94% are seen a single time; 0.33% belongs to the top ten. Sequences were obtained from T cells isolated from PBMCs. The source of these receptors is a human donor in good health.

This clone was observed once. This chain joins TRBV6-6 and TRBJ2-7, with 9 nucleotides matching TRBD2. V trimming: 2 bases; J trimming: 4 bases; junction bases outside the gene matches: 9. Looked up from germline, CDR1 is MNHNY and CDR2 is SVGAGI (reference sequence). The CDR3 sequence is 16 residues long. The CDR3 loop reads CASSYGPVLAGYEQYF. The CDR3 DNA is TGTGCCAGCAGTTACGGGCCTGTTCTAGCGGGATACGAGCAGTACTTC.

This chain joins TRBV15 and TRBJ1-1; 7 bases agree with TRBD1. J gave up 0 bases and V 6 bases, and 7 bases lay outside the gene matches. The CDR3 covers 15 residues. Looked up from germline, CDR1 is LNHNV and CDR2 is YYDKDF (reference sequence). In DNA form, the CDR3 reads TGTGCCACCAGTAGAACTACAGGGGTGAACACTGAAGCTTTCTTT. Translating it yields CATSRTTGVNTEAFF.

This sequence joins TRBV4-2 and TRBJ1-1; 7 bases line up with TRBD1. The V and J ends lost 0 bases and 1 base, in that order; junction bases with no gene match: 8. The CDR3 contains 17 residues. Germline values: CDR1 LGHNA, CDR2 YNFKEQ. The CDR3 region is CASSQEKGGWRNTEAFF. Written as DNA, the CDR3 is TGTGCCAGCAGCCAAGAAAAAGGGGGCTGGAGGAACACTGAAGCTTTCTTT.

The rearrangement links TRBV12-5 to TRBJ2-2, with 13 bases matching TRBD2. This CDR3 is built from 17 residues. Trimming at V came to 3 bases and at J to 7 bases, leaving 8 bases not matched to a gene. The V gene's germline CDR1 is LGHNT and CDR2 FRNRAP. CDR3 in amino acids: CASGFGTSGEKSGELFF. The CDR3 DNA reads TGTGCTAGTGGTTTTGGGACTAGCGGGGAGAAAAGCGGGGAGCTGTTTTTT.

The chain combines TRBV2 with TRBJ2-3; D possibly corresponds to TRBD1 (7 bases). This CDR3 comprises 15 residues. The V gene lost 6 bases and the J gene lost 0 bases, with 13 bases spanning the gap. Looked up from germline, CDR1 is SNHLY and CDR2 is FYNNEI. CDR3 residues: CASSGGTVSTDTQYF. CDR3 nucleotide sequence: TGTGCCAGCAGCGGCGGGACAGTTAGCACAGATACGCAGTATTTT.

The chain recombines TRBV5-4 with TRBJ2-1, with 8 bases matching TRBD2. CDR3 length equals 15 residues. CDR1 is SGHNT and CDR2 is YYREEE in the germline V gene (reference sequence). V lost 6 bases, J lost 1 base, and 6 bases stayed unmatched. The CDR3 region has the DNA TGTGCCAGCAAAGACCGGGGGGGATCCTACAATGAGCAGTTCTTC. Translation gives CASKDRGGSYNEQFF.

The CDR3 loop reads CASSAGGGGANVLTF. CDR3 DNA sequence: TGCGCCAGCAGCGCTGGGGGAGGTGGGGCCAACGTCCTGACTTTC. The gene calls are TRBV5-1 and TRBJ2-6; TRBD2 is a possible D gene (6 bases). Trimming left V 4 bases short and J 3 bases short, with 11 bases between. The CDR3 is 15 residues long. Germline loops: CDR1 SGHRS, CDR2 YFSETQ. Looking up the rest from reference TRBV5-1 and TRBJ2-6 gives the full variable domain: KAGVTQTPRYLIKTRGQQVTLSCSPISGHRSVSWYQQTPGQGLQFLFEYFSETQRNKGNFPGRFSGRQFSNSRSEMNVSTLELGDSALYLCASSAGGGGANVLTFGAGSRLTVL.

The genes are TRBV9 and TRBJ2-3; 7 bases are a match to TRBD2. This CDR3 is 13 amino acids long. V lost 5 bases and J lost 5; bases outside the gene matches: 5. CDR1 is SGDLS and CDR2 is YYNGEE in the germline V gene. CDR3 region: CASSGTIVDTQYF. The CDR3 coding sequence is TGTGCCAGCAGTGGGACTATCGTAGATACGCAGTATTTT. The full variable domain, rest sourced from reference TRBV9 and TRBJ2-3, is DSGVTQTPKHLITATGQRVTLRCSPRSGDLSVYWYQQSLDQGLQFLIQYYNGEERAKGNILERFSAQQFPDLHSELNLSSLELGDSALYFCASSGTIVDTQYFGPGTRLTVL.

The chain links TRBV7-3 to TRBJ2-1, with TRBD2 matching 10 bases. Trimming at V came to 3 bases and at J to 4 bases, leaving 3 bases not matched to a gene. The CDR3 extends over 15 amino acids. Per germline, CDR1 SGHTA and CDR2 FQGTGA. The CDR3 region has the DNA TGTGCCAGCAGCTTCCTACTAGCGGGGTACAATGAGCAGTTCTTC. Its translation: CASSFLLAGYNEQFF.

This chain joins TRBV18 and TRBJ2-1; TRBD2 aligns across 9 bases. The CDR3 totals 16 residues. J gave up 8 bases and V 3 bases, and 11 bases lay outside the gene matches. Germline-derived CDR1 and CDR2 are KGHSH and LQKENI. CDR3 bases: TGTGCCAGCTCACCCCGGGGCGGGAGGGCCCGGGATGAGCAGTTCTTC. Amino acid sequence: CASSPRGGRARDEQFF.

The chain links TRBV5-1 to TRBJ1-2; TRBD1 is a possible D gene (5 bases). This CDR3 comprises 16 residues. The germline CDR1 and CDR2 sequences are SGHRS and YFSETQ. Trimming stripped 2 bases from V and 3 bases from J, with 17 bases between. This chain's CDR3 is CASSFTLRAWDYGYTF. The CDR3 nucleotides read TGCGCCAGCAGCTTTACACTCAGGGCGTGGGACTATGGCTACACCTTC.

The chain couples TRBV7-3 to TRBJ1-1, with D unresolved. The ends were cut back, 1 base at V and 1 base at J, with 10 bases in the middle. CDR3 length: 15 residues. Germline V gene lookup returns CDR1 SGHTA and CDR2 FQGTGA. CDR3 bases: TGTGCCAGCAGCTTAATCTCAGCGCGGAACACTGAAGCTTTCTTT. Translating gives CASSLISARNTEAFF.

The DNA of the CDR3 is TGTGCCAGCAGCCGGGACTTTAATTACGAGCAGTACTTC. Translating it yields CASSRDFNYEQYF. The chain joins TRBV7-9 to TRBJ2-7, with D perhaps matching TRBD2 (6 bases). The germline V gene has CDR1 SEHNR and CDR2 FQNEAQ (reference sequence). V was trimmed by 5 bases and J by 4 bases, leaving 12 bases between them. The CDR3 extends over 13 amino acids. Complete variable domain (other parts from reference TRBV7-9 and TRBJ2-7): DTGVSQNPRHKITKRGQNVTFRCDPISEHNRLYWYRQTLGQGPEFLTYFQNEAQLEKSRLLSDRFSAERPKGSFSTLEIQRTEQGDSAMYLCASSRDFNYEQYFGPGTRLTVT.

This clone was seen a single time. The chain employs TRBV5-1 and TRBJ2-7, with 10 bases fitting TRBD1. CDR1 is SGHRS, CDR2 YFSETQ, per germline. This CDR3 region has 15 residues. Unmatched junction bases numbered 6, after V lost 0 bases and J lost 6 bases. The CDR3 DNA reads TGCGCCAGCAGCTTGGCCCCGGGACAGGGGATCGAGCAGTACTTC. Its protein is CASSLAPGQGIEQYF. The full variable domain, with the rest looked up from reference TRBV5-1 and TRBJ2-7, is KAGVTQTPRYLIKTRGQQVTLSCSPISGHRSVSWYQQTPGQGLQFLFEYFSETQRNKGNFPGRFSGRQFSNSRSEMNVSTLELGDSALYLCASSLAPGQGIEQYFGPGTRLTVT.

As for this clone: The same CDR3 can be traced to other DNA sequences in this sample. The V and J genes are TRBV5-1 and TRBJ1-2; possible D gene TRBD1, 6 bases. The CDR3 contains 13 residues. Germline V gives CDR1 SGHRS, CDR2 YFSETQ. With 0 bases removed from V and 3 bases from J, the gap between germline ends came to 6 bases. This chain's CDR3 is CASSLGQDYGYTF. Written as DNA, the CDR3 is TGCGCCAGCAGCTTGGGACAGGACTATGGCTACACCTTC.

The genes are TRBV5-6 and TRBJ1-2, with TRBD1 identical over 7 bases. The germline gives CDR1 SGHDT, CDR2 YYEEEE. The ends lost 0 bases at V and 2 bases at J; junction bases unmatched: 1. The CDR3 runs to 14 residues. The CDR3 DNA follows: TGTGCCAGCAGCTTGGGACAGGGCAACTATGGCTACACCTTC. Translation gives CASSLGQGNYGYTF.

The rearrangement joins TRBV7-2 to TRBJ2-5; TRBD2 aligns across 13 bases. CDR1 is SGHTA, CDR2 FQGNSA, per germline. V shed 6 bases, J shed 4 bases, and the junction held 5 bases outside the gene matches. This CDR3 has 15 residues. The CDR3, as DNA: TGTGCCAGCAGTTCACTAGCGGGAGGGCCAGAGACCCAGTACTTC. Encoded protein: CASSSLAGGPETQYF.

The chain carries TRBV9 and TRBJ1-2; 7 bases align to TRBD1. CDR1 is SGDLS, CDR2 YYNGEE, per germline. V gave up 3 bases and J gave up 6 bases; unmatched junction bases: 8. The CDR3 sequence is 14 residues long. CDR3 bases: TGTGCCAGCAGCGGATGGGACAGCAGAGATGGCTACACCTTC. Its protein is CASSGWDSRDGYTF.

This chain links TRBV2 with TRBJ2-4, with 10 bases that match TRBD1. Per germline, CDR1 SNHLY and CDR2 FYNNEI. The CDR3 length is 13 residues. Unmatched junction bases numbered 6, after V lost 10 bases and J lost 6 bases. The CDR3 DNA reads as TGTGCCACAACGGGACAGGGGTCAAACATTCAGTACTTC. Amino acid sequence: CATTGQGSNIQYF.

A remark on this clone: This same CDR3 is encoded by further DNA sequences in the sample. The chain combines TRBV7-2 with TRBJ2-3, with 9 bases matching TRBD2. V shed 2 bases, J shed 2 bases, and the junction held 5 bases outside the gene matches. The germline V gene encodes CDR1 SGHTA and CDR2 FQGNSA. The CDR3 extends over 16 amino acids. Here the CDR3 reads CASSLTSGSYTDTQYF. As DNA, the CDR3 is TGTGCCAGCAGCTTAACTAGCGGGTCCTACACAGATACGCAGTATTTT.

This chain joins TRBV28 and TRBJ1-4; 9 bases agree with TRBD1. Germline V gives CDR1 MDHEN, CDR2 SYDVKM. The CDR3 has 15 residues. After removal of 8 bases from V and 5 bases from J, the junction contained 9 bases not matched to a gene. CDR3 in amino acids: CASQNGGTGNEKLFF. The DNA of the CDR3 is TGTGCCAGCCAAAACGGGGGGACAGGGAATGAAAAACTGTTTTTT.

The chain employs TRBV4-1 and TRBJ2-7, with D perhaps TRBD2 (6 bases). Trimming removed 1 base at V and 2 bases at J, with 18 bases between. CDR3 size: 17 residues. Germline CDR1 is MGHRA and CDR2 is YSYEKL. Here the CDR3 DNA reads TGCGCCAGCAGCCAAGTTCTACCCGGGACTCGGACCTACGAGCAGTACTTC. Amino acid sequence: CASSQVLPGTRTYEQYF.

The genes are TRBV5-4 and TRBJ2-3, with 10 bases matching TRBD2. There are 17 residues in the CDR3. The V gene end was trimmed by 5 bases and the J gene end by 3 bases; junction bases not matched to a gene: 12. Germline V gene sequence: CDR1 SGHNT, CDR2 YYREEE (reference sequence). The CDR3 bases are TGTGCCAGCAGATCCGATATAGCGGGAGGCCCGACAGATACGCAGTATTTT. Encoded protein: CASRSDIAGGPTDTQYF.

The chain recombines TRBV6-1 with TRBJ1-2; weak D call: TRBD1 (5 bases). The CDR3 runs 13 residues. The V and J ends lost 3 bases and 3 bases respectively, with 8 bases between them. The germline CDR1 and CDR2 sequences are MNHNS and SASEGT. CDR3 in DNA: TGTGCCAGCAGTGAGTCAGGGTACTATGGCTACACCTTC. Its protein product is CASSESGYYGYTF.

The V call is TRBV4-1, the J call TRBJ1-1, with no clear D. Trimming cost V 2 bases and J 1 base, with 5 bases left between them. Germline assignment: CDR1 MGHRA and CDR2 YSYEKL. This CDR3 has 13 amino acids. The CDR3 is CASSQLSNTEAFF. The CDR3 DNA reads TGCGCCAGCAGCCAACTCTCGAACACTGAAGCTTTCTTT.

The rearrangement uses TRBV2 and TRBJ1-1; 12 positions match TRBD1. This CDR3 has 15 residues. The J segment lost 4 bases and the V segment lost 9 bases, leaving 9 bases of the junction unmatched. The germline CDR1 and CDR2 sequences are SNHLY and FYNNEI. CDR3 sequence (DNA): TGTGCCAGAATAACCGGGACAGGGGGCAGCACTGAAGCTTTCTTT. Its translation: CARITGTGGSTEAFF.

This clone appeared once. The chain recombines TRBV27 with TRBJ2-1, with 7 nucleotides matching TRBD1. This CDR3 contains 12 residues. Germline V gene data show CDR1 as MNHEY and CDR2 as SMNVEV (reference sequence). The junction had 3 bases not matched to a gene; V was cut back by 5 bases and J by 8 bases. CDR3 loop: CASSTTGHEQFF. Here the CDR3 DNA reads TGTGCCAGCAGTACGACAGGGCATGAGCAGTTCTTC.

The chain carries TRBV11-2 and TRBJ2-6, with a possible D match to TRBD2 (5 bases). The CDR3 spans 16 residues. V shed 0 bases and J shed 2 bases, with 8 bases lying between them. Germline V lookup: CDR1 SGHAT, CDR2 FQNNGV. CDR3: CASSLDHGTGANVLTF. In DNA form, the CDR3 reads TGTGCCAGCAGCTTAGATCACGGGACTGGGGCCAACGTCCTGACTTTC.

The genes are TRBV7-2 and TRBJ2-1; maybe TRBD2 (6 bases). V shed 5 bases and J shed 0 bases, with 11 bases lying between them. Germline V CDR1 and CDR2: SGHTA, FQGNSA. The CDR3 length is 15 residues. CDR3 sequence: CASSPERASYNEQFF. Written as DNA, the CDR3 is TGTGCCAGCAGCCCCGAGCGGGCCTCCTACAATGAGCAGTTCTTC.

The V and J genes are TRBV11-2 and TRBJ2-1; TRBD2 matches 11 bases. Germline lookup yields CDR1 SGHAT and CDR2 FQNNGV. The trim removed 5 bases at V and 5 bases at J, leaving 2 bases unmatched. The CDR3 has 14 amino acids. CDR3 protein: CASSLGLADNEQFF. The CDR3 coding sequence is TGTGCCAGCAGCCTGGGACTAGCGGACAATGAGCAGTTCTTC.

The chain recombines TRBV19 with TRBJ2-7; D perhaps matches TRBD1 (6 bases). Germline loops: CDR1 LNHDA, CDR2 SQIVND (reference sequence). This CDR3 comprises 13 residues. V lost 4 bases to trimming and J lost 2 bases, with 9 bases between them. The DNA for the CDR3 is TGTGCCAGTAGTAGGGACATCGCCTACGAGCAGTACTTC. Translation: CASSRDIAYEQYF.